This TCR beta chain was captured in a study of OX40 agonist ivuxolimab in advanced cancers. Study information: The dose-escalation cohort was approximately 81% male, with a mean age of approximately 62 years, ranging about 23 to 90.

Sequencing used immunoSEQ multiplex PCR; TCRdb keeps in-frame clones, though not all of them. Of over 90,000 clones listed, almost 90% are singletons. The CDR3 is 16 amino acids. Germline V gene data show CDR1 as LNHDA and CDR2 as SQIVND (reference sequence). Trimming cost V 3 bases and J 2 bases; bases outside gene matches: 6. V is TRBV19 and J is TRBJ2-2, with 7 nucleotides matching TRBD1. Sequenced material: CD4+ or CD8+ T cells sorted from blood, taken in a trial of the OX40 agonist ivuxolimab. This receptor was taken from an adult with an advanced solid tumor such as melanoma, head and neck, liver or kidney cancer. For the CDR3, the DNA is TGTGCCAGTAGTATGAAGACAGGGCCAAACACCGGGGAGCTGTTTTTT. This sequence encodes CASSMKTGPNTGELFF.